These 26 T cell receptor beta chains originate from one sample sequenced in a study of blood T cell repertoires in COVID-19. The data were produced by immunoSEQ multiplex PCR, yet TCRdb's version contains in-frame clones alone and is incomplete. The table includes 350,000 to 500,000 clones, around 90% detected once. Sample: peripheral blood. The receptors shown here come from a man younger than 30 with COVID-19, enrolled during active disease.

This clone was seen more than once but under ten times. This rearrangement joins TRBV2 to TRBJ2-1, with TRBD2 matching over 8 bases. Unmatched junction bases numbered 12, after V lost 7 bases and J lost 4 bases. The CDR3 contains 16 residues. The V gene's germline CDR1 is SNHLY and CDR2 FYNNEI. Here the CDR3 DNA reads TGTGCCAGCACCATCCGCGGCGGGAGGTATTACAATGAGCAGTTCTTC. The encoded protein is CASTIRGGRYYNEQFF.

The chain carries TRBV9 and TRBJ1-2; D gene uncertain. V lost 6 bases, J lost 2 bases, and 17 bases lay in between. CDR3 length: 15 residues. The germline V gene encodes CDR1 SGDLS and CDR2 YYNGEE. For the CDR3, the DNA is TGTGCCAGCACCCCAGGAAGTTCTGGGAACTATGGCTACACCTTC. Translation: CASTPGSSGNYGYTF.

J is TRBJ1-1 and V is TRBV3-1 (or the pseudogene TRBV3-2); the D is unclear. CDR3 length: 14 residues. Germline V CDR1 and CDR2: LGHDT, YNNKEL (reference sequence). V lost 1 base, J lost 4 bases, and 10 bases lay in between. The CDR3 bases are TGTGCCAGCAGCCAAGGGTCCACTTTCACTGAAGCTTTCTTT. Its protein is CASSQGSTFTEAFF.

V usage is TRBV23-1 and J usage is TRBJ1-2; D might be TRBD1 (6 bases). TRBV23-1 is labeled an ORF, and its function is uncertain. Trimming pared 10 bases from V and 1 base from J, leaving 10 bases between. The CDR3 runs 12 residues. CDR3 sequence: CATLGGNYGYTF. In nucleotides, the CDR3 is TGCGCCACCCTAGGGGGTAACTATGGCTACACCTTC.

This chain connects TRBV2 to TRBJ1-2, with 10 nucleotides matching TRBD1. J lost 4 bases, V lost 0 bases, and 2 bases had no gene match. The CDR3 totals 15 residues. CDR1 SNHLY and CDR2 FYNNEI come from the germline V gene. CDR3 residues: CASSEATGGPYGYTF. The CDR3 DNA sequence: TGTGCCAGCAGTGAAGCGACAGGGGGCCCCTATGGCTACACCTTC. The full variable domain, in which reference TRBV2 and TRBJ1-2 provide the parts outside the CDR3, is EPEVTQTPSHQVTQMGQEVILRCVPISNHLYFYWYRQILGQKVEFLVSFYNNEISEKSEIFDDQFSVERPDGSNFTLKIRSTKLEDSAMYFCASSEATGGPYGYTFGSGTRLTVV.

The V and J genes are TRBV11-2 and TRBJ1-1, with a tentative D call TRBD1 (6 bases). This CDR3 has 14 amino acids. V was cut by 4 bases and J by 4 bases, with 13 bases left in between. Per germline, CDR1 SGHAT and CDR2 FQNNGV. The CDR3 DNA is TGTGCCAGCAGCTACAGGGTTGGGGGCACTGAAGCTTTCTTT. Translating gives CASSYRVGGTEAFF.

V gene TRBV5-4 combines with J gene TRBJ2-1; 7 nucleotides line up with TRBD2. With 2 bases clipped from V and 7 bases from J, the junction kept 15 bases outside the gene matches. Germline CDR1 reads SGHNT; CDR2 reads YYREEE (reference sequence). The CDR3 sequence is 17 residues long. The CDR3 loop reads CASSFTLGQGLPNEQFF. The CDR3 DNA is TGTGCCAGCAGCTTTACGCTCGGGCAGGGACTACCGAATGAGCAGTTCTTC.

The rearrangement links TRBV21-1 to TRBJ1-5; the tabulated D call, TRBD1, remains unverified against the DNA. TRBV21-1 corresponds to a pseudogene. There are 19 residues in the CDR3. CDR3 sequence: CASSNRGQGAGYVNQPQHF. CDR3 coding DNA: TGTGCCAGCAGCAACCGGGGACAGGGGGCCGGATACGTTAATCAGCCCCAGCATTTT.

J is TRBJ2-7 and V is TRBV9; 9 bases align to TRBD1. This CDR3 is 14 amino acids long. Germline V gives CDR1 SGDLS, CDR2 YYNGEE. V gave up 3 bases and J gave up 3 bases; unmatched junction bases: 4. In DNA, the CDR3 is TGTGCCAGCAGCGCCGGGACAGGGCACTACGAGCAGTACTTC. Amino acids: CASSAGTGHYEQYF.

The count of this clone is one. This chain links TRBV11-2 with TRBJ1-2, with 8 bases identical to TRBD1. V lost 5 bases, J lost 3 bases, and 8 bases stayed unmatched. The CDR3 has 15 residues. From germline, CDR1 is SGHAT and CDR2 FQNNGV. The CDR3 DNA follows: TGTGCCAGCAGCGCCCGGACAGGGAACGACTATGGCTACACCTTC. Translated: CASSARTGNDYGYTF.

This clone was counted between two and nine times. The chain couples TRBV12-2 to TRBJ1-1; the table assigns TRBD1, which was not confirmed against the DNA. TRBV12-2 is assigned pseudogene status. This CDR3 contains 13 residues. The CDR3 spells CASRGQHLAEAFF. The CDR3 DNA sequence: TGTGCAAGTCGCGGACAGCATTTGGCTGAAGCTTTCTTT.

The sample holds one count of this clone. The chain has TRBV6-5 and TRBJ1-1; D unresolved. The V gene lost 0 bases and the J gene lost 1 base, with 3 bases spanning the gap. The CDR3 totals 13 residues. Germline V gene data show CDR1 as MNHEY and CDR2 as SVGAGI. For the CDR3, the DNA is TGTGCCAGCAGTTACTCGAGGAACACTGAAGCTTTCTTT. It specifies CASSYSRNTEAFF.

The CDR3 DNA follows: TGTGCCAGCAGCGTAAGGGGACTAGGACCCACAGATACGCAGTATTTT. This gives the protein CASSVRGLGPTDTQYF. The chain recombines TRBV9 with TRBJ2-3; 8 bases are a match to TRBD2. The CDR3 runs 16 residues. V shed 1 base, J shed 2 bases, and the junction held 6 bases outside the gene matches. Germline values: CDR1 SGDLS, CDR2 YYNGEE.

The V and J genes are TRBV5-4 and TRBJ1-4, with D possibly matching TRBD1 (6 bases). The CDR3 spans 14 residues. The ends were cut back, 1 base at V and 8 bases at J, with 12 bases in the middle. The germline CDR1 and CDR2 sequences are SGHNT and YYREEE (reference sequence). CDR3 protein: CASSLQGLEEKLFF. DNA for the CDR3: TGTGCCAGCAGCTTGCAGGGGTTGGAAGAAAAACTGTTTTTT.

The rearrangement links TRBV6-6 to TRBJ2-7, with 7 bases lining up with TRBD2. The CDR3 runs 14 residues. Trimming took 6 bases from V and 6 from J; bases not matched to a gene: 11. Germline CDR1 is MNHNY and CDR2 is SVGAGI (reference sequence). The CDR3 DNA reads TGTGCCAGCAGCCCAACCCGGGGGGTGGGCGAGCAGTACTTC. Amino acids: CASSPTRGVGEQYF.

This rearrangement joins TRBV7-2 to TRBJ1-1, with D possibly being TRBD1 (6 bases). This CDR3 is 13 amino acids long. CDR1 is SGHTA and CDR2 is FQGNSA in the germline V gene. The V end was cut by 7 bases, the J end by 8 bases, with 17 bases between. The CDR3 sequence: CASNTDTQGEAFF. CDR3 sequence (DNA): TGTGCCAGCAACACCGACACCCAGGGGGAAGCTTTCTTT.

J is TRBJ1-1 and V is TRBV4-1, with D possibly being TRBD1 (5 bases). CDR1 and CDR2 (germline): MGHRA, YSYEKL. V lost 4 bases to trimming and J lost 1 base, with 16 bases between them. The CDR3 has 16 amino acids. The CDR3: CASSPPRGGPNTEAFF. The CDR3 bases are TGCGCCAGCAGCCCCCCAAGGGGCGGTCCGAACACTGAAGCTTTCTTT.

The chain links TRBV5-1 to TRBJ2-2, with D possibly being TRBD1 (5 bases). From germline, CDR1 is SGHRS and CDR2 YFSETQ. The CDR3 loop spans 15 amino acids. V gave up 2 bases and J gave up 0 bases, with 8 bases separating them. The chain's CDR3 is CASSLDRSNTGELFF. CDR3 DNA: TGCGCCAGCAGCTTAGACAGATCGAACACCGGGGAGCTGTTTTTT. The whole variable domain, remainder taken from reference TRBV5-1 and TRBJ2-2, is KAGVTQTPRYLIKTRGQQVTLSCSPISGHRSVSWYQQTPGQGLQFLFEYFSETQRNKGNFPGRFSGRQFSNSRSEMNVSTLELGDSALYLCASSLDRSNTGELFFGEGSRLTVL.

The chain combines TRBV27 with TRBJ1-5; 7 nucleotides align to TRBD1. The CDR3 totals 14 residues. Per the germline V gene, CDR1 is MNHEY and CDR2 is SMNVEV (reference sequence). V was pared by 5 bases and J by 7 bases, with 8 bases of the junction left unmatched. CDR3 sequence reads: CASSPSTGVQPQHF. CDR3 bases: TGTGCCAGCAGTCCATCAACAGGGGTACAGCCCCAGCATTTT.

This chain connects TRBV4-1 to TRBJ2-3; TRBD1 matches 7 bases. Trimming cost V 4 bases and J 6 bases; bases outside gene matches: 13. Per germline, CDR1 MGHRA and CDR2 YSYEKL. The CDR3 length is 16 residues. The CDR3 protein is CASSLHGTAFSDTQYF. CDR3 nucleotides: TGCGCCAGCAGCCTCCACGGGACAGCGTTTTCGGATACGCAGTATTTT.

V usage is TRBV5-6 and J usage is TRBJ1-5; tentative D call: TRBD1 (6 bases). CDR1 is SGHDT, CDR2 YYEEEE, per germline. V lost 4 bases and J 3 bases, leaving 11 bases between the germline ends. There are 14 residues in the CDR3. The CDR3 DNA sequence: TGTGCCAGCAGCGCGACAGGTCTCAATCAGCCCCAGCATTTT. Protein sequence: CASSATGLNQPQHF.

The chain is built from TRBV7-9 and TRBJ1-2, with 11 bases fitting TRBD1. V shed 5 bases and J 2 bases; nucleotides not matched to a gene: 1. CDR1 and CDR2 from the germline V gene are SEHNR and FQNEAQ (reference sequence). The CDR3 sequence is 14 residues long. DNA of the CDR3: TGTGCCAGCAGCGGGACAGGGGGGAACTATGGCTACACCTTC. The encoded protein is CASSGTGGNYGYTF.

The V gene is TRBV5-4, the J gene TRBJ1-1, with 7 bases lining up with TRBD1. Trimming removed 4 bases from V and 4 bases from J; junction bases left unmatched: 7. Per the germline V gene, CDR1 is SGHNT and CDR2 is YYREEE (reference sequence). This CDR3 has 14 amino acids. CDR3 sequence (DNA): TGTGCCAGCAGCCCGGGACAGCTGGCCACTGAAGCTTTCTTT. This translates into CASSPGQLATEAFF.

The chain is built from TRBV27 and TRBJ2-1; D perhaps matches TRBD2 (5 bases). This CDR3 spans 15 amino acids. Germline values: CDR1 MNHEY, CDR2 SMNVEV (reference sequence). Deletions cut 6 bases from V and 3 bases from J, with 15 bases between. CDR3 bases: TGTGCCAGCAGCGACCCCATACGGGGCTACAATGAGCAGTTCTTC. It specifies CASSDPIRGYNEQFF.

The chain links TRBV5-1 to TRBJ1-4; possibly TRBD1 for D (5 bases). Trimming cost V 4 bases and J 1 base, with 14 bases left between them. Germline CDR1 and CDR2: SGHRS and YFSETQ. This CDR3 comprises 16 residues. The DNA of the CDR3 is TGCGCCAGCAGCCTACCTGAAGGGGTAACTAATGAAAAACTGTTTTTT. It encodes CASSLPEGVTNEKLFF. The whole variable domain, filled in from reference TRBV5-1 and TRBJ1-4, reads KAGVTQTPRYLIKTRGQQVTLSCSPISGHRSVSWYQQTPGQGLQFLFEYFSETQRNKGNFPGRFSGRQFSNSRSEMNVSTLELGDSALYLCASSLPEGVTNEKLFFGSGTQLSVL.

This clone appeared a single time. This chain joins TRBV11-3 and TRBJ1-3, with TRBD1 identical over 7 bases. The CDR3 consists of 16 residues. Unmatched junction bases numbered 8, after V lost 4 bases and J lost 2 bases. Germline lookup yields CDR1 SGHNT and CDR2 YENEEA. The CDR3 DNA reads TGTGCCAGCAGCTCCCAGGGGGATTCAGCTGGAAACACCATATATTTT. Amino acid sequence: CASSSQGDSAGNTIYF. Drawing the rest from reference TRBV11-3 and TRBJ1-3, the complete variable domain is EAGVVQSPRYKIIEKKQPVAFWCNPISGHNTLYWYLQNLGQGPELLIRYENEEAVDDSQLPKDRFSAERLKGVDSTLKIQPAELGDSAVYLCASSSQGDSAGNTIYFGEGSWLTVV.